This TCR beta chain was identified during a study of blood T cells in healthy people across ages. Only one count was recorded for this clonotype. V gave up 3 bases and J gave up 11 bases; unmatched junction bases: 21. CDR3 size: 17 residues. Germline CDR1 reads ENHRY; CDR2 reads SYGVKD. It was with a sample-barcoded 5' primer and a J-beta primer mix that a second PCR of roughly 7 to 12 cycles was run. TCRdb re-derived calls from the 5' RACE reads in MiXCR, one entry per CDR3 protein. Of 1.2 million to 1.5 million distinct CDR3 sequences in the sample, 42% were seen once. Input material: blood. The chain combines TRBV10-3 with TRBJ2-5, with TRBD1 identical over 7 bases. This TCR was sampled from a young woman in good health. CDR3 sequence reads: CAISDRDSDISYNEQYF. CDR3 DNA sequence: TGTGCCATCAGTGACCGGGACAGCGACATCTCCTACAATGAGCAGTACTTC.